Below are 2 T cell receptor beta chains sequenced from a single sample in a study of blood T cell repertoires in COVID-19. Generated by immunoSEQ multiplex PCR, the TCRdb table keeps only in-frame clones and is missing some. In the table there are 200,000 or so clones, 82% of which are singletons. The sequencing sample was made of peripheral blood. The receptors come from a woman under 40 with acute or convalescent COVID-19.

This chain links TRBV7-9 with TRBJ1-2, with D possibly being TRBD1 (5 bases). This CDR3 comprises 14 residues. The V gene's germline CDR1 is SEHNR and CDR2 FQNEAQ (reference sequence). The V and J ends lost 1 base and 2 bases respectively, with 8 bases between them. CDR3 sequence reads: CASSLDGQNYGYTF. CDR3 DNA sequence: TGTGCCAGCAGCTTAGACGGACAAAACTATGGCTACACCTTC.

In this sample, this clone turned up a few times. The chain has TRBV7-9 and TRBJ1-2; 7 bases match TRBD1. Germline V lookup: CDR1 SEHNR, CDR2 FQNEAQ (reference sequence). V shed 5 bases and J 2 bases; nucleotides not matched to a gene: 2. The CDR3 spans 13 residues. The DNA for the CDR3 is TGTGCCAGCAGCGTGGGACAGAACTATGGCTACACCTTC. It encodes CASSVGQNYGYTF. The full variable domain, its missing parts supplied by reference TRBV7-9 and TRBJ1-2, is DTGVSQNPRHKITKRGQNVTFRCDPISEHNRLYWYRQTLGQGPEFLTYFQNEAQLEKSRLLSDRFSAERPKGSFSTLEIQRTEQGDSAMYLCASSVGQNYGYTFGSGTRLTVV.